The 10 T cell receptor beta chains presented below share a single source sample, sequenced in a study of CD8+ T cells in alopecia areata. The sequencing template was cDNA reverse transcribed from extracted RNA. The repertoire was sequenced with immunoSEQ multiplex PCR; TCRdb's copy has only in-frame clones and lacks some. The sample shows around 200,000 clones, over 55% of them seen only once. This specimen was CD4+ T cells sorted from blood, taken at week 0. The receptor set was obtained from a human donor with alopecia areata.

The chain carries TRBV4-1 and TRBJ1-2; no reliable D call. The V end lost 0 bases, the J end lost 2 bases, and 16 bases lay between the germline ends. The CDR3 is 17 residues long. CDR1 and CDR2 from the germline V gene are MGHRA and YSYEKL. The CDR3 region has the DNA TGCGCCAGCAGCCAAGATGTCACACCTACTTTGAACTATGGCTACACCTTC. This sequence encodes CASSQDVTPTLNYGYTF.

This clone was counted between two and nine times. Other DNA sequences in the same sample also yield this CDR3. This chain links TRBV29-1 with TRBJ1-5, with a possible D match to TRBD1 (6 bases). Germline V gene sequence: CDR1 SQVTM, CDR2 ANQGSEA. The length of the CDR3 is 12 residues. Deletions cut 6 bases from V and 3 bases from J, with 9 bases between. The CDR3 loop reads CSVGGNNQPQHF. The CDR3 coding sequence is TGCAGCGTAGGGGGGAACAATCAGCCCCAGCATTTT.

CDR3 protein: CSVAEQLQETQYF. The DNA of the CDR3 is TGCAGCGTTGCGGAGCAGCTCCAAGAGACCCAGTACTTC. V is TRBV29-1 and J is TRBJ2-5; D call uncertain. Looked up from germline, CDR1 is SQVTM and CDR2 is ANQGSEA. With 4 bases removed from V and 1 base from J, the gap between germline ends came to 10 bases. CDR3 length: 13 amino acids.

This clone was picked up one time. The chain has TRBV4-3 and TRBJ2-1; TRBD2 might be the D (5 bases). CDR3 size: 15 residues. Looked up from germline, CDR1 is LGHNA and CDR2 is YSLEER. With 3 bases removed from V and 0 bases from J, the gap between germline ends came to 9 bases. CDR3 protein: CASSQPGSSYNEQFF. CDR3 DNA: TGCGCCAGCAGCCAGCCGGGATCCTCCTACAATGAGCAGTTCTTC.

On this clone itself: Distinct nucleotide sequences in the sample also encode this CDR3. This chain links TRBV30 with TRBJ1-6; maybe TRBD1 (6 bases). The germline gives CDR1 GTSNPN, CDR2 SVGIG (reference sequence). This CDR3 is built from 12 residues. Trimming removed 4 bases from V and 7 bases from J, with 8 bases in between. The CDR3, as DNA: TGTGCCTGGAAGGGGGGCAATTCACCCCTCCACTTT. This sequence encodes CAWKGGNSPLHF.

This clone was seen a single time. CDR3 sequence (DNA): TGCGCCAGCAGATCGGTCGTAAAACCTGAAGCTTTCTTT. Residues: CASRSVVKPEAFF. This sequence joins TRBV5-1 and TRBJ1-1, with D unclear. Trimming took 5 bases from V and 6 from J, leaving 14 bases between them. This CDR3 region has 13 residues. Germline V lookup: CDR1 SGHRS, CDR2 YFSETQ.

The chain carries TRBV4-3 and TRBJ2-1; TRBD2 might be the D (6 bases). The CDR3 has 16 amino acids. Trimming left V 2 bases short and J 0 bases short, with 11 bases between. CDR1 LGHNA and CDR2 YSLEER come from the germline V gene. This CDR3 is CASSQFYGSSYNEQFF. As DNA, the CDR3 is TGCGCCAGCAGCCAATTTTACGGGAGCTCCTACAATGAGCAGTTCTTC.

Notes on this clone: It is likely a read error, because the conserved phenylalanine at the end of the CDR3 is missing. No DNA is shown, since the ends of the CDR3 on it are uncertain; the CDR3 is the one TCRdb lists. The chain uses TRBV23-1 and TRBJ1-4. TRBV23-1 is an ORF, with its function uncertain. Ends included, the CDR3 has 10 residues. The chain's CDR3 is CASSQHPSKV.

V is TRBV30 and J is TRBJ1-5; weak D call: TRBD1 (5 bases). Germline assignment: CDR1 GTSNPN and CDR2 SVGIG (reference sequence). This CDR3 is built from 13 residues. V was clipped by 0 bases and J by 6 bases, with 9 bases between them. CDR3 coding DNA: TGTGCCTGGAGTGTCTGGGGGGGTCAGCCCCAGCATTTT. It specifies CAWSVWGGQPQHF.

In regard to this clone: The sample holds other DNA sequences that translate to the same CDR3. The genes are TRBV29-1 and TRBJ1-2; the D gene is possibly TRBD1 (6 bases). The germline gives CDR1 SQVTM, CDR2 ANQGSEA. The germline V and J ends were trimmed by 6 bases and 1 base, with 9 bases remaining between them. CDR3 length: 12 residues. CDR3 in DNA: TGCAGCGTCACGGACAGTAACTATGGCTACACCTTC. Translating gives CSVTDSNYGYTF.